The T cell receptor beta chain under discussion was sequenced for a study of spatial heterogeneity in lung cancer. Study details: Detection consistently captured more beta-chain sequences than alpha-chain sequences. Within raw reads, each unique TCR and UMI combination appeared on average more than ten times. Study-wide results and caveats: At tumor resection, ubiquitous expanded TCRs were detected in blood more often than later.

One entry per CDR3 protein results from TCRdb running MiXCR on the 5' RACE reads. The sample carries approximately 49,000 distinct CDR3 sequences, approximately 5% recorded once. There are 15 residues in the CDR3. V was clipped by 4 bases and J by 8 bases; unmatched bases: 6. The germline V gene has CDR1 LGHNA and CDR2 YNFKEQ. Time point specified: sample taken at primary tumor resection. The sequenced material consisted of unsorted whole RNA from tumor, nontumor lung or frozen PBMC. Samples were obtained from some 70 donors, all untreated early-stage non-small cell lung cancer patients. This clonotype was observed many times. Antigen specificity is unknown.

This chain joins TRBV4-2 and TRBJ1-6, with 9 bases fitting TRBD1. Source: PBMCs, taken at surgery. The sequence derives from a male donor with early-stage non-small cell lung cancer. This CDR3 reads CASSLGDRDDSPLHF. In DNA form, the CDR3 reads TGTGCCAGCAGCCTGGGGGACAGGGACGATTCACCCCTCCACTTT.